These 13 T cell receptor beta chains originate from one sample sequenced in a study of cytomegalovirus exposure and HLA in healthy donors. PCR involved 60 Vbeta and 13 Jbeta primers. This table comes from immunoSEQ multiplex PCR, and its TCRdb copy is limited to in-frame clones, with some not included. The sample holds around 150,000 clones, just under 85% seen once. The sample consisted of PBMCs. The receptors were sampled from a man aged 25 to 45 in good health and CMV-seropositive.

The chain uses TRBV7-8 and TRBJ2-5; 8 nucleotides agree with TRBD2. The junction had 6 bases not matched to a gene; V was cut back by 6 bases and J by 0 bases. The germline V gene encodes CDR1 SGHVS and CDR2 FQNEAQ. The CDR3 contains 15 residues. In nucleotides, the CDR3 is TGTGCCAGCAGTTCGATAGCGGGAAACCAAGAGACCCAGTACTTC. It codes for CASSSIAGNQETQYF.

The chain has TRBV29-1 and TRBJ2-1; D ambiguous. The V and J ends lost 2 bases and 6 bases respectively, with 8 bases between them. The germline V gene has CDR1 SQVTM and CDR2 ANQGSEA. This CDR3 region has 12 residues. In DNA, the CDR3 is TGCAGCGTTGAAAGCGTTCTCAATGAGCAGTTCTTC. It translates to CSVESVLNEQFF.

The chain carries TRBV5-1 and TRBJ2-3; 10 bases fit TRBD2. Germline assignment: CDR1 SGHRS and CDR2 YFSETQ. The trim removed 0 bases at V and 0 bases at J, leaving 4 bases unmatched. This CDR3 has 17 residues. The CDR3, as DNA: TGCGCCAGCAGCTTGGCCCTACTAGCGGGGAGCACAGATACGCAGTATTTT. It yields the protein CASSLALLAGSTDTQYF.

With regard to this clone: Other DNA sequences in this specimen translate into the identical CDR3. This CDR3 reads CASSLAGLYGYTF. CDR3 DNA: TGTGCCAGCAGCTTAGCAGGTCTCTATGGCTACACCTTC. This sequence joins TRBV28 and TRBJ1-2; no clear D. Germline CDR1 reads MDHEN; CDR2 reads SYDVKM. The CDR3 consists of 13 residues. V was shortened by 6 bases and J by 4 bases, with 12 bases between the two germline ends.

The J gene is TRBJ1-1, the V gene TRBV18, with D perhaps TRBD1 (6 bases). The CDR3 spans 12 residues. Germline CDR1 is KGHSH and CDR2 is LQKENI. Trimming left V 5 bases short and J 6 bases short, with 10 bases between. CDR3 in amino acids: CASSGGLAEAFF. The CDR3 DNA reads TGTGCCAGCTCAGGGGGCCTTGCTGAAGCTTTCTTT.

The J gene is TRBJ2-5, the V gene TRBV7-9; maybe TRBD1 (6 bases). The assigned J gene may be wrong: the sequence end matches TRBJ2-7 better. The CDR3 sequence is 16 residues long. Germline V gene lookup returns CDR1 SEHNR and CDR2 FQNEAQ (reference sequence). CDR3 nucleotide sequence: TGTGCCAGCAGCTTGTTACCGGGACACCAAGCCTACGAGCAGTACTTC. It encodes CASSLLPGHQAYEQYF.

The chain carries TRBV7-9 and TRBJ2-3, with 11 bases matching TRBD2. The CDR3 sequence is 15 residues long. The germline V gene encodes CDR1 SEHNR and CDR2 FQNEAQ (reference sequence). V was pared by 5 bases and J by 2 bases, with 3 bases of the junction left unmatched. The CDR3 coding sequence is TGTGCCAGCAGCAAGGGACTAGCGGACACAGATACGCAGTATTTT. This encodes CASSKGLADTDTQYF.

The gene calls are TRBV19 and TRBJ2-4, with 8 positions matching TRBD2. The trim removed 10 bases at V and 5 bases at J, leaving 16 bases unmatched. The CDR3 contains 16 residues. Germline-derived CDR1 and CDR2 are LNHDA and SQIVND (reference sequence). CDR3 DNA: TGTGCCACCACCTTTCCCTTAGCGGGGCGCCAAAACATTCAGTACTTC. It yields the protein CATTFPLAGRQNIQYF. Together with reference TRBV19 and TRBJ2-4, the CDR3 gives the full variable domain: DGGITQSPKYLFRKEGQNVTLSCEQNLNHDAMYWYRQDPGQGLRLIYYSQIVNDFQKGDIAEGYSVSREKKESFPLTVTSAQKNPTAFYLCATTFPLAGRQNIQYFGAGTRLSVL.

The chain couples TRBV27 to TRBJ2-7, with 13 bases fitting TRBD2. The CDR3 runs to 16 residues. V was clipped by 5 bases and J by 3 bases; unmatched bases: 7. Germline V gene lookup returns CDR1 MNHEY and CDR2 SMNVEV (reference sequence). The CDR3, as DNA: TGTGCCAGCAGTCCCCCCGGGACTAGCGGGATCTACGAGCAGTACTTC. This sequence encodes CASSPPGTSGIYEQYF.

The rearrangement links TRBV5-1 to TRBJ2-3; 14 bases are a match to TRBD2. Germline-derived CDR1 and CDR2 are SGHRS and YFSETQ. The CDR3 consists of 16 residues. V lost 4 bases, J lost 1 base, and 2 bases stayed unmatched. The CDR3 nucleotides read TGCGCCAGCAGCGAGGGACTAGCGGGAGGCACAGATACGCAGTATTTT. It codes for CASSEGLAGGTDTQYF.

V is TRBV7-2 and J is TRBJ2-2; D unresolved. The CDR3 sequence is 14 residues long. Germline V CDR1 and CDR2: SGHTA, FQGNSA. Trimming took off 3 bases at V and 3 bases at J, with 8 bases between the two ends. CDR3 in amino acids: CASSFSLDTGELFF. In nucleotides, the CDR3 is TGTGCCAGCAGCTTTAGCCTGGACACCGGGGAGCTGTTTTTT. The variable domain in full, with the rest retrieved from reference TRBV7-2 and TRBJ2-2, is GAGVSQSPSNKVTEKGKDVELRCDPISGHTALYWYRQSLGQGLEFLIYFQGNSAPDKSGLPSDRFSAERTGGSVSTLTIQRTQQEDSAVYLCASSFSLDTGELFFGEGSRLTVL.

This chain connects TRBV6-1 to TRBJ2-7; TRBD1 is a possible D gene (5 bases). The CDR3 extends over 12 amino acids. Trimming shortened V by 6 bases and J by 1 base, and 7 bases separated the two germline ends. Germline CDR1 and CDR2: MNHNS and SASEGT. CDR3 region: CASRTVSYEQYF. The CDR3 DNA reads TGTGCCAGCAGGACAGTTTCCTACGAGCAGTACTTC.

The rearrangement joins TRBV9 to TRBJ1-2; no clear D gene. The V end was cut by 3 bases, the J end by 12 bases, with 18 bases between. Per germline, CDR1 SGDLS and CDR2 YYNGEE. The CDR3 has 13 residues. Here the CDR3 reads CASSADPDGGNTF. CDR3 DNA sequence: TGTGCCAGCAGCGCCGACCCCGATGGAGGGAACACCTTC.